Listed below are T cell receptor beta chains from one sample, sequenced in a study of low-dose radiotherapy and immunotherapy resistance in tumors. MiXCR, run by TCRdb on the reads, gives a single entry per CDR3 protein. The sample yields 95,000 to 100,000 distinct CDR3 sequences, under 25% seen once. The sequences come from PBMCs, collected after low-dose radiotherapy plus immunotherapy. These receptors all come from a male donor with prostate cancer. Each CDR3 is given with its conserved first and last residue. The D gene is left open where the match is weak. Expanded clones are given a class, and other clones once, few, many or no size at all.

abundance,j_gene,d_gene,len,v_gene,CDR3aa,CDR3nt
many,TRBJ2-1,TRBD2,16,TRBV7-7,CASSPMQRGSYNEQFF,TGTGCTAGCAGCCCGATGCAGCGGGGAAGCTACAATGAGCAGTTCTTC
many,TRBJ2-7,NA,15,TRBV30,CAWSSSRRGVYEQYF,TGTGCCTGGAGTAGTTCGCGCAGGGGGGTTTACGAGCAGTACTTC
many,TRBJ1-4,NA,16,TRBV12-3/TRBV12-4,CASSSTPGHRNEKLFF,TGTGCCAGCAGCTCGACCCCGGGACATAGAAATGAAAAACTGTTTTTT
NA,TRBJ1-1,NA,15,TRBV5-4,CASRGGGTMNTEAFF,TGTGCCAGCCGGGGGGGGGGAACCATGAACACTGAAGCTTTCTTT
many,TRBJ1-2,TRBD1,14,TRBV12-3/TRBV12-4,CASSWAAQGGGYTF,TGTGCCAGCAGTTGGGCAGCCCAAGGGGGCGGCTACACCTTC
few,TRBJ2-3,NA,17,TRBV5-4,CASSSAAGGQSTDTQYF,TGTGCCAGCAGCTCCGCGGCGGGGGGACAGAGCACAGATACGCAGTATTTT
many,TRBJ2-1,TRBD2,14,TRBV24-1,CATSDPGGGNEQFF,TGTGCCACCAGTGACCCCGGCGGGGGCAATGAGCAGTTCTTC
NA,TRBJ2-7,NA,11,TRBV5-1,CASSHQSEQYF,TGCGCCAGCAGTCACCAGTCCGAGCAGTACTTC
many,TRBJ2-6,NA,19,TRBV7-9,CASSWYDGKPLSGANVLTF,TGTGCCAGCAGCTGGTACGACGGGAAGCCACTCTCTGGGGCCAACGTCCTGACTTTC
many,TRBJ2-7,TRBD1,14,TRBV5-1,CASSLGTGGYEQYF,TGCGCCAGCAGCTTGGGGACAGGAGGCTACGAGCAGTACTTC
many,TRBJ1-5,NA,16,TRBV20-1,CSARPTVGVGSQPQHF,TGCAGTGCTAGACCGACGGTCGGCGTTGGGTCTCAGCCCCAGCATTTT
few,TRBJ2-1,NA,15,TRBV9,CASSVDRSSYNEQFF,TGTGCCAGCAGCGTAGACAGGAGCTCCTACAATGAGCAGTTCTTC
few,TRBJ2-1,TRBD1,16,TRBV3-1,CASSQVGQGAYNEQFF,TGTGCCAGCAGCCAAGTGGGACAGGGGGCTTACAATGAGCAGTTCTTC
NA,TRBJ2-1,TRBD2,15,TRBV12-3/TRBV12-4,CASSSSGGDNNEQFF,TGTGCCAGCAGCTCTAGCGGGGGGGATAACAATGAGCAGTTCTTC
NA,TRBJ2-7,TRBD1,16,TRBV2,CASVGILRGRSYEQYF,TGTGCCAGCGTTGGTATCCTAAGGGGGCGGTCCTACGAGCAGTACTTC
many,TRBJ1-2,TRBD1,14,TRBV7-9,CASSLGQGTYGYTF,TGTGCCAGCAGCTTGGGACAGGGAACCTATGGCTACACCTTC
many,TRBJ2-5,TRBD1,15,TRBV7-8,CASSLGTGGLETQYF,TGTGCCAGCAGCTTAGGAACAGGGGGCCTGGAGACCCAGTACTTC
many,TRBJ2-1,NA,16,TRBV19,CASSSGGQSHHNEQFF,TGTGCCAGTAGCTCGGGGGGACAATCTCACCATAATGAGCAGTTCTTC
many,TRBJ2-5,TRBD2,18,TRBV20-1,CSARDSRRAGGGQETQYF,TGCAGTGCTAGAGACTCCCGTAGGGCGGGGGGGGGGCAAGAGACCCAGTACTTC
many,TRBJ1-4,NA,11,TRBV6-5,CASRVGEKLFF,TGTGCCAGCAGGGTTGGTGAAAAACTGTTTTTT
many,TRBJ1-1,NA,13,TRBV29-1,CSVEEGAWEKAFF,TGCAGCGTTGAAGAGGGGGCTTGGGAAAAAGCTTTCTTT
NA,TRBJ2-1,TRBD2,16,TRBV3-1,CASSQAASGSYNEQFF,TGTGCCAGCAGCCAAGCGGCTAGCGGGTCCTACAATGAGCAGTTCTTC
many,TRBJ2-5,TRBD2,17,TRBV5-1,CASSSSLAGDRQETQYF,TGCGCCAGCAGCTCAAGTTTAGCGGGGGACCGCCAAGAGACCCAGTACTTC
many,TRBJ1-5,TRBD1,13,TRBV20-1,CSAGQGLNQPQHF,TGCAGTGCGGGACAGGGGTTAAATCAGCCCCAGCATTTT
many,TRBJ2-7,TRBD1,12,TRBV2,CASRDRVREQYF,TGTGCCAGCAGAGACAGGGTTCGCGAGCAGTACTTC
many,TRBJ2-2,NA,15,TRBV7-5,CISVPEALNTGELFF,NA
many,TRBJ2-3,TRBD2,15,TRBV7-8,CASSYLAGGTDTQYF,TGTGCCAGCAGCTATCTAGCGGGGGGCACAGATACGCAGTATTTT
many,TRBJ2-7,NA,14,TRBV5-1,CASSSPGTTYEQYF,TGCGCCAGCAGCTCTCCCGGGACCACCTACGAGCAGTACTTC
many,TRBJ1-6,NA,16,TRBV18,CASSPIIPGSNSPLHF,TGTGCCAGCTCACCAATTATTCCAGGGTCGAATTCACCCCTCCACTTT
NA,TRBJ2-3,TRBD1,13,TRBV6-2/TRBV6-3,CASSRQGYGTQYF,TGTGCCAGCAGCCGACAGGGGTACGGTACGCAGTATTTT
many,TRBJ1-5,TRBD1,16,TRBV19,CASSKTGGSLDQPQHF,TGTGCCAGTAGTAAAACAGGGGGAAGTTTGGATCAGCCCCAGCATTTT
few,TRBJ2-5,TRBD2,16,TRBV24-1,CATFTSGKHSQETQYF,TGTGCCACCTTCACTAGCGGCAAACATTCACAAGAGACCCAGTACTTC
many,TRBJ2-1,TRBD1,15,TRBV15,CATRDRTSSYNEQFF,TGTGCCACCAGGGACAGGACCAGCTCCTACAATGAGCAGTTCTTC
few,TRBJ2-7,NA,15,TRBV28,CASSPGPTSSYEQYF,TGTGCCAGCAGCCCTGGGCCGACCAGCTCCTACGAGCAGTACTTC
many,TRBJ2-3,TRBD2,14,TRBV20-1,CSALTGEGTDTQYF,TGCAGTGCTCTCACTGGGGAGGGAACAGATACGCAGTATTTT
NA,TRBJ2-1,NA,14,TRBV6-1,CASKDSAEYNEQFF,TGTGCCAGCAAGGACAGTGCAGAATACAATGAGCAGTTCTTC
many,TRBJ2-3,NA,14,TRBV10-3,CAISDGGLTDTQYF,TGTGCCATCAGTGACGGGGGGCTTACAGATACGCAGTATTTT
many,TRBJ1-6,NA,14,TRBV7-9,CASSSMGGFAPLHF,TGTGCCAGCAGCTCGATGGGGGGGTTCGCACCCCTCCACTTT